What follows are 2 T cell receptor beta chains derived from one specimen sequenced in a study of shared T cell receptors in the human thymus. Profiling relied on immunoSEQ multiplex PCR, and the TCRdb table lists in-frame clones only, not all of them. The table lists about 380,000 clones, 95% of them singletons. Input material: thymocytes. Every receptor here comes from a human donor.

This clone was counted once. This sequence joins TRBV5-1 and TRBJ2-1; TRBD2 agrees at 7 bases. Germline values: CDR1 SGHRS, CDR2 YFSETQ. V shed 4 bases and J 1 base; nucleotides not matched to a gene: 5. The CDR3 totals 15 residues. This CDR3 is CASSLPSGSYNEQFF. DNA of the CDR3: TGCGCCAGCAGCCTACCTAGCGGATCCTACAATGAGCAGTTCTTC.

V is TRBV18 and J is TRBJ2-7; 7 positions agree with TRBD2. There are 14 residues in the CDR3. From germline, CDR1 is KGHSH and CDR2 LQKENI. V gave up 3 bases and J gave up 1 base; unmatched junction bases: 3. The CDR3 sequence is CASSPWEGSYEQYF. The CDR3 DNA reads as TGTGCCAGCTCACCTTGGGAGGGGTCCTACGAGCAGTACTTC.